This T cell receptor beta chain was sequenced during a study of regulatory T cells in long-lasting Graves disease. Points from the study as a whole: Favoring TRBV28, TRBJ1-2 and TRBJ2-5 was a feature seen in persistent disease.

Relying on iRepertoire HTBI primers and Arm-PCR of CDR3 regions, the team built TCR beta libraries. Each CDR3 protein gets one entry after TCRdb re-called the multiplex PCR reads with MiXCR. The repertoire includes about 610,000 distinct CDR3 sequences, around 15% of them detected once, and about 11% sits in the top ten. The time point denotes: newly diagnosed GD, antithyroid drugs for less than 3 months. Making the TCR library involved RNA that had been extracted from PBMCs. The CDR3 extends over 16 amino acids. Germline CDR1 and CDR2: MDHEN and SYDVKM. This clonotype came up many times. No antigen is known for it. The data also belong to a second study, concerning T cells in Graves' hyperthyroidism and ophthalmopathy. Per that study: With the HTBI primer set, the TCR CDR3 went through a first round of RT-PCR. Median prediction lead before ophthalmopathy onset was about 6.5 months with the model.

Specimen: peripheral blood mononuclear cells (PBMCs), collected at new diagnosis, from a patient treated with antithyroid drugs. This TCR was sampled from a man younger than 35 with Graves disease. V usage is TRBV28 and J usage is TRBJ2-1; weak D call: TRBD1 (6 bases). The J call may be wrong; the DNA end is better matched by TRBJ2-5. The CDR3: CASSLNRVGVKETQYF. The CDR3 DNA reads as TGTGCCAGCAGTTTAAACAGGGTGGGAGTGAAGGAGACCCAGTACTTC.